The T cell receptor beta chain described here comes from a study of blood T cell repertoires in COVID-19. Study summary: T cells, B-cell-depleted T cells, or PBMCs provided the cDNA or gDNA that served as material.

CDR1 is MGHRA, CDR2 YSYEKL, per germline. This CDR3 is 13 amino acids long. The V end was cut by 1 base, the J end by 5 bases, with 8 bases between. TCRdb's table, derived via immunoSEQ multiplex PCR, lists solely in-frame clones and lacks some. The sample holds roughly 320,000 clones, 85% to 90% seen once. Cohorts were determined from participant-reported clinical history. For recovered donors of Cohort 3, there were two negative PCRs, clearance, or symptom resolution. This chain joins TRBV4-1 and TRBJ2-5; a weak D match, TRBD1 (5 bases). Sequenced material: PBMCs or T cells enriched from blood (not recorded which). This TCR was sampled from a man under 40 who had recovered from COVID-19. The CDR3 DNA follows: TGCGCCAGCAGCCAAGCCAGGGTTGAGACCCAGTACTTC. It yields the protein CASSQARVETQYF.